Below, 24 T cell receptor beta chains from the same sample are listed, as sequenced in a study of T cells in Graves' hyperthyroidism and ophthalmopathy. Amplified regions were TCR beta CDR3 sequences from RNA transcripts. A set of HTBI primers served as the primers for a first-round RT-PCR of the TCR CDR3. TCRdb re-analysed the multiplex PCR reads in MiXCR, keeping a single row per CDR3 protein. The sample lists about 720,000 distinct CDR3 sequences, around 15% occurring once. Sequencing input: blood. Receptors were obtained from a man in his late teens or twenties with Graves' hyperthyroidism.

In this sample, this clonotype turned up many times. This chain joins TRBV2 and TRBJ2-7, with D possibly TRBD2 on 6 matching bases. Trimming shortened V by 4 bases and J by 0 bases, and 13 bases separated the two germline ends. In germline, CDR1 is SNHLY, CDR2 FYNNEI. The CDR3 contains 15 residues. In DNA form, the CDR3 reads TGTGCCAGCAGTGGGTCTAGCGCCTACTCCTACGAGCAGTACTTC. This gives the protein CASSGSSAYSYEQYF.

The chain is built from TRBV28 and TRBJ1-5; 7 bases agree with TRBD1. The V gene end was trimmed by 6 bases and the J gene end by 0 bases; junction bases not matched to a gene: 5. This CDR3 region has 15 residues. The germline CDR1 and CDR2 sequences are MDHEN and SYDVKM. The CDR3 bases are TGTGCCAGCAGCCGGGACAGTGTTAGCAATCAGCCCCAGCATTTT. Encoded protein: CASSRDSVSNQPQHF.

This clonotype showed up just a few times. The genes are TRBV4-3 and TRBJ2-7; D unresolved. The CDR3 is made up of 15 amino acids. CDR1 LGHNA and CDR2 YSLEER come from the germline V gene. Trimming took off 1 base at V and 0 bases at J, with 10 bases between the two ends. The CDR3 bases are TGCGCCAGCAGCCAAGGACGGGTCTCCTCCTACGAGCAGTACTTC. This sequence encodes CASSQGRVSSYEQYF.

This clonotype occurred many times. V is TRBV12-3 or TRBV12-4 and J is TRBJ2-3; D remains unclear. V shed 0 bases and J shed 1 base, with 2 bases lying between them. This CDR3 comprises 13 residues. In DNA, the CDR3 is TGTGCCAGCAGTTTAGCCCGCACAGATACGCAGTATTTT. Translated: CASSLARTDTQYF.

This clonotype was seen a few times. CDR3 nucleotides: TGTGCCAGCAGTCGAAGCGGGACTTACGATTCCTACAATGAGCAGTTCTTC. Residues: CASSRSGTYDSYNEQFF. The V call is TRBV28, the J call TRBJ2-1; 7 nucleotides agree with TRBD2. The CDR3 totals 17 residues. CDR1 is MDHEN and CDR2 is SYDVKM in the germline V gene. Unmatched junction bases numbered 11, after V lost 5 bases and J lost 1 base.

This clonotype was detected only a few times. V and J are TRBV3-1 and TRBJ1-3; D is ambiguous. Trimming pared 2 bases from V and 1 base from J, leaving 9 bases between. This CDR3 is built from 15 residues. CDR1 and CDR2 (germline): LGHDT, YNNKEL (reference sequence). The CDR3 region is CASSQSTLSGNTIYF. As DNA, the CDR3 is TGTGCCAGCAGCCAAAGTACACTATCTGGAAACACCATATATTTT. The full variable domain, with the rest looked up from reference TRBV3-1 and TRBJ1-3, is DTAVSQTPKYLVTQMGNDKSIKCEQNLGHDTMYWYKQDSKKFLKIMFSYNNKELIINETVPNRFSPKSPDKAHLNLHINSLELGDSAVYFCASSQSTLSGNTIYFGEGSWLTVV.

This clonotype has more than one count but fewer than ten. J is TRBJ1-2 and V is TRBV7-2; weak D call: TRBD1 (5 bases). The CDR3 sequence is 12 residues long. The V gene's germline CDR1 is SGHTA and CDR2 FQGNSA. V lost 5 bases and J 8 bases, leaving 12 bases between the germline ends. The CDR3 region is CASSPGTIGYTF. DNA for the CDR3: TGTGCCAGCAGCCCCGGGACGATCGGCTACACCTTC. Together with reference TRBV7-2 and TRBJ1-2, the CDR3 gives the full variable domain: GAGVSQSPSNKVTEKGKDVELRCDPISGHTALYWYRQSLGQGLEFLIYFQGNSAPDKSGLPSDRFSAERTGGSVSTLTIQRTQQEDSAVYLCASSPGTIGYTFGSGTRLTVV.

This clonotype was picked up many times. The V and J genes are TRBV7-3 and TRBJ2-2; 9 bases are shared with TRBD1. Germline CDR1 and CDR2: SGHTA and FQGTGA. Losses at the gene ends were 3 bases for V and 5 bases for J; bases not matched to a gene: 1. CDR3 length equals 14 residues. The DNA of the CDR3 is TGTGCCAGCAGCTTCGACAGGGGGACCGGGGAGCTGTTTTTT. It encodes CASSFDRGTGELFF.

This clonotype was observed many times. The rearrangement joins TRBV18 to TRBJ2-5, with D possibly being TRBD1 (5 bases). Germline loops: CDR1 KGHSH, CDR2 LQKENI. The V end lost 4 bases, the J end lost 4 bases, and 7 bases lay between the germline ends. This CDR3 comprises 12 residues. The CDR3 DNA is TGTGCCAGCTCACGAAGGGGAGAGACCCAGTACTTC. Translating it yields CASSRRGETQYF.

This clonotype has a count of ten or more. CDR3 sequence reads: CASSLASPGEKLFF. CDR3 nucleotides: TGTGCCAGCAGCTTAGCGTCCCCCGGCGAAAAACTGTTTTTT. V gene TRBV11-3 combines with J gene TRBJ1-4; D not certain. The CDR3 loop spans 14 amino acids. Trimming stripped 1 base from V and 8 bases from J, with 11 bases between. Germline assignment: CDR1 SGHNT and CDR2 YENEEA.

The rearrangement links TRBV19 to TRBJ1-5; D might be TRBD1 (6 bases). The germline gives CDR1 LNHDA, CDR2 SQIVND (reference sequence). There are 16 residues in the CDR3. V dropped 6 bases and J dropped 0 bases, with 15 bases sitting between them. The CDR3 loop reads CASRRGAVDSNQPQHF. The CDR3 nucleotides are TGTGCCAGTAGGCGGGGGGCGGTGGATAGCAATCAGCCCCAGCATTTT.

There are many counts of this clonotype. The chain is built from TRBV2 and TRBJ2-2; 8 nucleotides agree with TRBD1. Trimming cost V 6 bases and J 2 bases; bases outside gene matches: 2. This CDR3 region has 14 residues. The germline CDR1 and CDR2 sequences are SNHLY and FYNNEI. The CDR3: CASRDRVNTGELFF. DNA for the CDR3: TGTGCCAGCAGGGACAGGGTTAACACCGGGGAGCTGTTTTTT.

The V gene is TRBV5-5, the J gene TRBJ2-1; D is ambiguous. Per the germline V gene, CDR1 is SGHKS and CDR2 is YYEKEE (reference sequence). This CDR3 spans 15 amino acids. V was clipped by 1 base and J by 1 base, with 9 bases between them. Written as DNA, the CDR3 is TGTGCCAGCAGCTTGTGGCGGCAGTCCTACAATGAGCAGTTCTTC. This sequence encodes CASSLWRQSYNEQFF.

This clonotype turned up a few times. This chain joins TRBV29-1 and TRBJ2-2; D is possibly TRBD1 (5 bases). The CDR3 contains 16 residues. The germline V and J ends were trimmed by 0 bases and 6 bases, with 17 bases remaining between them. Germline CDR1 SQVTM, CDR2 ANQGSEA. CDR3 loop: CSVEEVQNEGAGELFF. The CDR3 DNA sequence: TGCAGCGTTGAAGAGGTCCAAAACGAAGGGGCCGGGGAGCTGTTTTTT.

This chain uses TRBV3-1 with TRBJ1-3; no clear D. The germline CDR1 and CDR2 sequences are LGHDT and YNNKEL (reference sequence). V was pared by 0 bases and J by 4 bases, with 4 bases between. This CDR3 spans 13 amino acids. The CDR3 nucleotides are TGTGCCAGCAGCCAAGAAGGGGGAAACACCATATATTTT. This codes for CASSQEGGNTIYF. Full variable domain (rest looked up from reference TRBV3-1 and TRBJ1-3): DTAVSQTPKYLVTQMGNDKSIKCEQNLGHDTMYWYKQDSKKFLKIMFSYNNKELIINETVPNRFSPKSPDKAHLNLHINSLELGDSAVYFCASSQEGGNTIYFGEGSWLTVV.

This clonotype came up many times. The chain carries TRBV7-2 and TRBJ1-2; unclear D gene. The CDR3 consists of 12 residues. Germline CDR1 reads SGHTA; CDR2 reads FQGNSA. Trimming took off 2 bases at V and 4 bases at J, with 5 bases between the two ends. The CDR3: CASSLHSYGYTF. In DNA form, the CDR3 reads TGTGCCAGCAGCTTACACAGCTATGGCTACACCTTC.

The chain uses TRBV11-3 and TRBJ2-1, with D tentatively TRBD1 or TRBD2 (5 bases each). V dropped 5 bases and J dropped 9 bases, with 20 bases sitting between them. The CDR3 contains 15 residues. Germline CDR1 SGHNT, CDR2 YENEEA. The CDR3 loop reads CASSPLRDPRSEQFF. The CDR3 DNA is TGTGCCAGCAGCCCGCTCCGGGACCCCCGGAGTGAGCAGTTCTTC.

This clonotype was recorded many times. The V gene is TRBV30, the J gene TRBJ2-7; D remains ambiguous. Looked up from germline, CDR1 is GTSNPN and CDR2 is SVGIG (reference sequence). The CDR3 consists of 11 residues. V was trimmed by 2 bases and J by 3 bases, leaving 5 bases between them. CDR3 protein: CAWSRLYEQYF. In DNA, the CDR3 is TGTGCCTGGAGTAGGCTCTACGAGCAGTACTTC. Looking up the rest from reference TRBV30 and TRBJ2-7 gives the full variable domain: SQTIHQWPATLVQPVGSPLSLECTVEGTSNPNLYWYRQAAGRGLQLLFYSVGIGQISSEVPQNLSASRPQDRQFILSSKKLLLSDSGFYLCAWSRLYEQYFGPGTRLTVT.

There are many counts of this clonotype. This sequence joins TRBV7-9 and TRBJ2-3; D is ambiguous. Trimming pared 2 bases from V and 4 bases from J, leaving 13 bases between. Germline V gene sequence: CDR1 SEHNR, CDR2 FQNEAQ (reference sequence). This CDR3 comprises 15 residues. The CDR3 reads CASSLRRSSADTQYF. In nucleotides, the CDR3 is TGTGCCAGCAGCTTAAGGCGATCATCCGCAGATACGCAGTATTTT.

This clonotype was seen at least ten times. Here the CDR3 DNA reads TGTGCCAGCAGCCCCCGGGACAGGGGGAACGAGCAGTACTTC. Residues: CASSPRDRGNEQYF. This rearrangement joins TRBV3-2 to TRBJ2-7; the D call of TRBD1 is as the table states it, not checked on the DNA. TRBV3-2 counts as a pseudogene. The CDR3 totals 14 residues.

This clonotype has ten or more counts. CDR3 in DNA: TGTGCCAGCAGCGGAGGACAGGGGGTAGTCCCCTCGACTGGCTACACCTTC. Translation gives CASSGGQGVVPSTGYTF. The chain combines TRBV9 with TRBJ1-2; TRBD1 aligns across 10 bases. V shed 3 bases, J shed 7 bases, and the junction held 15 bases outside the gene matches. This CDR3 spans 17 amino acids. Germline V gene data show CDR1 as SGDLS and CDR2 as YYNGEE.

The chain has TRBV7-8 and TRBJ2-1, with 10 bases fitting TRBD1. This CDR3 has 15 amino acids. V lost 4 bases, J lost 2 bases, and 2 bases stayed unmatched. Germline CDR1 SGHVS, CDR2 FQNEAQ. CDR3 bases: TGTGCCAGCAGCTCGACAGGGGGCACCTACAATGAGCAGTTCTTC. This sequence encodes CASSSTGGTYNEQFF.

In this sample, this clonotype turned up a few times. This chain connects TRBV2 to TRBJ2-6, with D tentatively TRBD2 (5 bases). Between the trimmed V and J ends, which lost 7 bases and 1 base, there was a span of 17 bases. This CDR3 region has 17 residues. Per germline, CDR1 SNHLY and CDR2 FYNNEI. CDR3 coding DNA: TGTGCCAGCACTTCGGGTAGCGCCAGTTCTGGGGCCAACGTCCTGACTTTC. It is translated as CASTSGSASSGANVLTF.

This clonotype has ten or more counts. The chain recombines TRBV27 with TRBJ2-3, with D possibly called TRBD1 or TRBD2 (5 bases each). Trimming shortened V by 6 bases and J by 6 bases, and 16 bases separated the two germline ends. Germline V gene lookup returns CDR1 MNHEY and CDR2 SMNVEV (reference sequence). This CDR3 contains 14 residues. The CDR3 loop is CASSSGDPRDTQYF. The DNA of the CDR3 is TGTGCCAGCAGCTCTGGGGACCCCCGCGATACGCAGTATTTT.